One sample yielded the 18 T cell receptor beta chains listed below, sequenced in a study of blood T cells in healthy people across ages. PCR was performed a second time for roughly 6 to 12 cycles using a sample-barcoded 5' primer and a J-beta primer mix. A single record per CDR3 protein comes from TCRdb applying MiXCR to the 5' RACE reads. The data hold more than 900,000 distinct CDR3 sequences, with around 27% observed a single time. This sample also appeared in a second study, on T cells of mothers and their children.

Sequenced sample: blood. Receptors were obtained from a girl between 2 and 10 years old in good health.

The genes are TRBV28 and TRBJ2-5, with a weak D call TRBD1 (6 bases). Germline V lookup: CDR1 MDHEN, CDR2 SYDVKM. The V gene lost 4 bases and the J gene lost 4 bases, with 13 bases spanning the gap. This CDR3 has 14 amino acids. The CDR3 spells CASSSPDSLETQYF. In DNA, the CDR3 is TGTGCCAGCAGTTCCCCGGACAGCTTAGAGACCCAGTACTTC.

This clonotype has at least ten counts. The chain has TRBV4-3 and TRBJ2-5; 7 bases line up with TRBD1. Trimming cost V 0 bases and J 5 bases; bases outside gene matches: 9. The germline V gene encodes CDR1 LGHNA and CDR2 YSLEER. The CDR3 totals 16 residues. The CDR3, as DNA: TGCGCCAGCAGCCAAGAGACAGGGCCCCTCGGGGAGACCCAGTACTTC. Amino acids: CASSQETGPLGETQYF.

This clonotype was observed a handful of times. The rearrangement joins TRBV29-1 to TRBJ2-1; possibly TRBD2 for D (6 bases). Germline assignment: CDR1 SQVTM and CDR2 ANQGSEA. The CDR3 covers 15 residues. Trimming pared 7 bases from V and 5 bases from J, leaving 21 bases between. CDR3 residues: CSANHGVAADNEQFF. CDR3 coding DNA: TGCAGCGCTAACCACGGGGTAGCGGCCGACAATGAGCAGTTCTTC.

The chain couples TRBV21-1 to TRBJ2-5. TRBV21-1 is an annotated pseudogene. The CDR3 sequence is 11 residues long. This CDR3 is CASRPVGTQYF. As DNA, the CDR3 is TGTGCCAGCAGACCGGTAGGGACCCAGTACTTC.

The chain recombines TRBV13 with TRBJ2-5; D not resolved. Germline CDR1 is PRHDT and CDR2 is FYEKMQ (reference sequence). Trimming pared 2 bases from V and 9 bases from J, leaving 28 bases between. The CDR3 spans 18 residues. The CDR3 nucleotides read TGTGCCAGCAGCTTATATTCTGGGATCGAGCGTTCTAATCAGGCCCAGTACTTC. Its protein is CASSLYSGIERSNQAQYF.

CDR3 loop: CASSFIEGGTQYF. The CDR3 coding sequence is TGTGCCAGCAGTTTTATTGAAGGAGGGACCCAGTACTTC. V is TRBV12-3 or TRBV12-4 and J is TRBJ2-5; D is possibly TRBD2 (5 bases). The V gene lost 3 bases and the J gene lost 7 bases, with 12 bases spanning the gap. CDR3 length equals 13 residues.

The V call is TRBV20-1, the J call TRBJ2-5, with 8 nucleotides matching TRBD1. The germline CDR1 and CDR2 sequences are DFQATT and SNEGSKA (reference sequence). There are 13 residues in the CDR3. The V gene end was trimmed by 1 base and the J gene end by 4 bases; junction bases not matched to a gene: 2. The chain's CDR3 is CSARGGTGETQYF. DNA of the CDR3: TGCAGTGCTAGAGGGGGGACAGGAGAGACCCAGTACTTC.

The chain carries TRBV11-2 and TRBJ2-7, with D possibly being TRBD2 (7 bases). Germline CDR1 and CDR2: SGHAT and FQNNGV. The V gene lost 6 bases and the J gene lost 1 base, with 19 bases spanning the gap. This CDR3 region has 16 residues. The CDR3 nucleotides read TGTGCCAGCAGTAATGTGGGGGGGCATCGATCCTACGAGCAGTACTTC. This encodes CASSNVGGHRSYEQYF.

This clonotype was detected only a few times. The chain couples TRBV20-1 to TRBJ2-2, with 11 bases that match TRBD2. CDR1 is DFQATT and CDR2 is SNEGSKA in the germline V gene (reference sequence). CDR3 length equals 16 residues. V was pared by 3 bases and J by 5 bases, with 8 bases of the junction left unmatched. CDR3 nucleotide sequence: TGCAGTGCTAGGGCCCCTAGCGGGGGGTTAACCGGGGAGCTGTTTTTT. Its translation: CSARAPSGGLTGELFF.

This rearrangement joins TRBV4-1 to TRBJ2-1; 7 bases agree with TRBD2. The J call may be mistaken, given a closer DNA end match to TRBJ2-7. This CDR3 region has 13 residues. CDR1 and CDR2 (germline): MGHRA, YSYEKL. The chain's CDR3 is CASSHRLAWEQYF. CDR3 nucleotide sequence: TGCGCCAGCAGCCATCGACTAGCATGGGAGCAGTACTTC.

Written as DNA, the CDR3 is TGTGCCAGTAGTCGGACCCTAAACTACGAGCAGTACTTC. Protein product: CASSRTLNYEQYF. The rearrangement uses TRBV19 and TRBJ2-5; no firm D call. The J call may be incorrect, as the DNA end agrees better with TRBJ2-7. Germline lookup yields CDR1 LNHDA and CDR2 SQIVND (reference sequence). The CDR3 runs 13 residues.

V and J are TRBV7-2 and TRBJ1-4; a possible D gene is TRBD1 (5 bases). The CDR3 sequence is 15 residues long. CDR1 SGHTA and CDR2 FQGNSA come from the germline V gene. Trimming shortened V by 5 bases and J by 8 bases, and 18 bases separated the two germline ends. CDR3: CASSQDSGEGEKLFF. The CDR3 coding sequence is TGTGCCAGCAGCCAAGATTCGGGGGAGGGGGAAAAACTGTTTTTT.

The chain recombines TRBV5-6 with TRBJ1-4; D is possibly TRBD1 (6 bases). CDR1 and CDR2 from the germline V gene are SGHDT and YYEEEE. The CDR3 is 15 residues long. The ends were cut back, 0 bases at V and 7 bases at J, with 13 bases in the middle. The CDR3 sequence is CASSLAGGAGEKLFF. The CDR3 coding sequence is TGTGCCAGCAGCTTGGCGGGGGGGGCTGGTGAAAAACTGTTTTTT.

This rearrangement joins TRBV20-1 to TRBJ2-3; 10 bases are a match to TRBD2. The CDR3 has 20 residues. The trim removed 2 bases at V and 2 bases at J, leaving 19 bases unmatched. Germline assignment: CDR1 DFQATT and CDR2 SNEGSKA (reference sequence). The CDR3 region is CSARSLPGTPGLANTDTQYF. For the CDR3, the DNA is TGCAGTGCTAGATCGCTCCCTGGGACCCCGGGACTAGCGAACACAGATACGCAGTATTTT.

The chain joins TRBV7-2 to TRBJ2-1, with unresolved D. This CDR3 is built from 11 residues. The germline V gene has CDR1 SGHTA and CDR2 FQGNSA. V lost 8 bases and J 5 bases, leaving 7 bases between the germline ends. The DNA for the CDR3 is TGTGCCAGCGGGGTAGACAATGAGCAGTTCTTC. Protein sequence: CASGVDNEQFF.

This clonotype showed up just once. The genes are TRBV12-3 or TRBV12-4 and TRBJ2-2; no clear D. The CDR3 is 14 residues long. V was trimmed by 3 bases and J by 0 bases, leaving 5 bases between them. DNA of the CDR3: TGTGCCAGCAGTTTTATCGCGAACACCGGGGAGCTGTTTTTT. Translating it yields CASSFIANTGELFF.

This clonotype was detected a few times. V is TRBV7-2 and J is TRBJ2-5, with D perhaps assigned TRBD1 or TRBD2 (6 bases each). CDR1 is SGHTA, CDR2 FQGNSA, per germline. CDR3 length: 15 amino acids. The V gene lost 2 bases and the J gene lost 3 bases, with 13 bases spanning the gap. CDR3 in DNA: TGTGCCAGCAGCTTACACGGGGGCGCGGAAGAGACCCAGTACTTC. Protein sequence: CASSLHGGAEETQYF. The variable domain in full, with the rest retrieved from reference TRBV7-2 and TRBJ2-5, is GAGVSQSPSNKVTEKGKDVELRCDPISGHTALYWYRQSLGQGLEFLIYFQGNSAPDKSGLPSDRFSAERTGGSVSTLTIQRTQQEDSAVYLCASSLHGGAEETQYFGPGTRLLVL.

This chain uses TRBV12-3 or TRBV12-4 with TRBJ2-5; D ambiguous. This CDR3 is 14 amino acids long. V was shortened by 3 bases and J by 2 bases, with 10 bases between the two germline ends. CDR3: CASSFGSSQETQYF. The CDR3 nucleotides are TGTGCCAGCAGTTTTGGCTCCTCTCAAGAGACCCAGTACTTC.